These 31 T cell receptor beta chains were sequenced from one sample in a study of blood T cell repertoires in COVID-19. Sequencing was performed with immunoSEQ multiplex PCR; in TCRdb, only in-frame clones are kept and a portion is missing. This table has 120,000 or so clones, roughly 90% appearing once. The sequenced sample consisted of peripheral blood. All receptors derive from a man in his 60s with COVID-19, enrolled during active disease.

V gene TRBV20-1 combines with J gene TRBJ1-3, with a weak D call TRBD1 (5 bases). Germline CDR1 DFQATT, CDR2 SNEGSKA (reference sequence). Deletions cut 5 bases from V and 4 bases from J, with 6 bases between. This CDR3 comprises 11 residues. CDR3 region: CSAGGGNTIYF. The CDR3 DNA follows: TGCAGTGCTGGGGGGGGAAACACCATATATTTT.

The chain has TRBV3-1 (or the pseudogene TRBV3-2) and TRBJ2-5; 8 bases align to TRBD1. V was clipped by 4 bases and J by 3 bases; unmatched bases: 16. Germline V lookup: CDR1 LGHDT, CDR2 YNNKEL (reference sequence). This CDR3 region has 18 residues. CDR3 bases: TGTGCCAGCAGCCCTCTGGGCAGGGGGCGTGCAGATAAAGAGACCCAGTACTTC. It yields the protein CASSPLGRGRADKETQYF.

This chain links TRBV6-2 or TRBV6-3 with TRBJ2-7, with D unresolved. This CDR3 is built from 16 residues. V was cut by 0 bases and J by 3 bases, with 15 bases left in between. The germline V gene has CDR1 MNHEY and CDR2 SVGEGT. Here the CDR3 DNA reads TGTGCCAGCAGTTACTCGAGAGATACCCTCCTCTACGAGCAGTACTTC. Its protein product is CASSYSRDTLLYEQYF.

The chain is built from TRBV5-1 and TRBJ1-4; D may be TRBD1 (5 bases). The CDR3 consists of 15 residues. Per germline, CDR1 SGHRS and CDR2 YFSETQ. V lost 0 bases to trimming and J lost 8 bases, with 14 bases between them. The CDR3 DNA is TGCGCCAGCAGCTTGGCCGGGGGGAAGGGGGAAAAACTGTTTTTT. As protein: CASSLAGGKGEKLFF.

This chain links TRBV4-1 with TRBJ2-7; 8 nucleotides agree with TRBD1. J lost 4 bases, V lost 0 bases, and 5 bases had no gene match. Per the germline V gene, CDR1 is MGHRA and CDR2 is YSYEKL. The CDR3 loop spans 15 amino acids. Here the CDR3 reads CASSQEDRAAYEQYF. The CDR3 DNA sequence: TGCGCCAGCAGCCAAGAGGACAGGGCGGCTTACGAGCAGTACTTC.

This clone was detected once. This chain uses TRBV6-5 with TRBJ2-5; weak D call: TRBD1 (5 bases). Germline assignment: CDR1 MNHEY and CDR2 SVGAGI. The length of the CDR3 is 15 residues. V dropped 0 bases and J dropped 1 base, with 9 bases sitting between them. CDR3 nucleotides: TGTGCCAGCAGTTACTCGGCCCAGGGCCAAGAGACCCAGTACTTC. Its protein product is CASSYSAQGQETQYF.

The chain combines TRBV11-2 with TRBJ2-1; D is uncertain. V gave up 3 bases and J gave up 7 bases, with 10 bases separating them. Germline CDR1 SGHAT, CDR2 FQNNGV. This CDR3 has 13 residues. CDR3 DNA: TGTGCCAGCAGCTTCTGGTATCGGAATGAGCAGTTCTTC. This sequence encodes CASSFWYRNEQFF. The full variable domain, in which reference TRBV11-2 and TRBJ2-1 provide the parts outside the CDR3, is EAGVAQSPRYKIIEKRQSVAFWCNPISGHATLYWYQQILGQGPKLLIQFQNNGVVDDSQLPKDRFSAERLKGVDSTLKIQPAKLEDSAVYLCASSFWYRNEQFFGPGTRLTVL.

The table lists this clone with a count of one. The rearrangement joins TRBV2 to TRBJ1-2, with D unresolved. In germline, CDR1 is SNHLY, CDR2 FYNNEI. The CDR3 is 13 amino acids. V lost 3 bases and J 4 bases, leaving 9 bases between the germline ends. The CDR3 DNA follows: TGTGCCAGCAGTGAGCAGGCGCTCTATGGCTACACCTTC. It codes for CASSEQALYGYTF.

The CDR3 sequence is CASSYLGGLYSNQPQHF. The CDR3 DNA is TGTGCCAGCAGTTACCTGGGGGGACTATATAGCAATCAGCCCCAGCATTTT. The chain is built from TRBV6-2 or TRBV6-3 and TRBJ1-5, with D possibly being TRBD1 (5 bases). V was trimmed by 2 bases and J by 0 bases, leaving 14 bases between them. The CDR3 runs 17 residues. Per germline, CDR1 MNHEY and CDR2 SVGEGT.

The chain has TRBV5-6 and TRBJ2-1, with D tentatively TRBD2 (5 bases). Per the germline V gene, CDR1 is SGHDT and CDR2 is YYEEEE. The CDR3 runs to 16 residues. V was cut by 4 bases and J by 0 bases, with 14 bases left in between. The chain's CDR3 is CASSPRETSSYNEQFF. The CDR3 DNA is TGTGCCAGCAGCCCGAGGGAAACTAGCTCCTACAATGAGCAGTTCTTC.

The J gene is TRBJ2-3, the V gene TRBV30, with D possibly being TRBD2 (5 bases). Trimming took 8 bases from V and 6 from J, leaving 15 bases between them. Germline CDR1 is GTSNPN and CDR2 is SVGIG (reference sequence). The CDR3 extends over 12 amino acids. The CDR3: CAVGGGADTQYF. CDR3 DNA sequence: TGTGCCGTGGGCGGAGGCGCTGATACGCAGTATTTT.

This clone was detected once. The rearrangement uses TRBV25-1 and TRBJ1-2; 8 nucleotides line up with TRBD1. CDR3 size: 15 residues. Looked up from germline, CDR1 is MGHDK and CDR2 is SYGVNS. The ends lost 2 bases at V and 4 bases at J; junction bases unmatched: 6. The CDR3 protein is CASSEPRTGTYGYTF. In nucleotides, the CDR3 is TGTGCCAGCAGTGAACCCCGGACAGGGACCTATGGCTACACCTTC.

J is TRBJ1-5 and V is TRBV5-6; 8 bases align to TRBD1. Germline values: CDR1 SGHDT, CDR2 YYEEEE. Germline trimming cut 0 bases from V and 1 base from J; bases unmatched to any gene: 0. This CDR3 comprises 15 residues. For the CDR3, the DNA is TGTGCCAGCAGCTTGGGGACAGGGAGCAATCAGCCCCAGCATTTT. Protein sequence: CASSLGTGSNQPQHF.

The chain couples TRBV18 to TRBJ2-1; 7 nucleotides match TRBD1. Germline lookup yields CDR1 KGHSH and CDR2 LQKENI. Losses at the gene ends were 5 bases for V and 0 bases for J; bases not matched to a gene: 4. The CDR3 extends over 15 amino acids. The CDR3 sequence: CASSAGTASYNEQFF. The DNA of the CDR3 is TGTGCCAGCTCAGCCGGGACAGCCTCCTACAATGAGCAGTTCTTC.

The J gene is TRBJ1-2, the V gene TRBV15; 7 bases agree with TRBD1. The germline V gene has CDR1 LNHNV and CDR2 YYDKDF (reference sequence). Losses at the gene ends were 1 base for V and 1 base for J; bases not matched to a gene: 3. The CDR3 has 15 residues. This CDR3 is CATSRVDRDNYGYTF. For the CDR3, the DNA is TGTGCCACCAGCAGAGTTGACAGGGATAACTATGGCTACACCTTC.

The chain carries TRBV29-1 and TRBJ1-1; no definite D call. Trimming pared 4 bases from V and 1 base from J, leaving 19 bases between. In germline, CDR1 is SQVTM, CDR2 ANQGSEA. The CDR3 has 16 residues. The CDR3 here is CSVGARNLGGNTEAFF. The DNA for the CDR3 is TGCAGCGTTGGGGCCAGGAACCTCGGAGGGAACACTGAAGCTTTCTTT.

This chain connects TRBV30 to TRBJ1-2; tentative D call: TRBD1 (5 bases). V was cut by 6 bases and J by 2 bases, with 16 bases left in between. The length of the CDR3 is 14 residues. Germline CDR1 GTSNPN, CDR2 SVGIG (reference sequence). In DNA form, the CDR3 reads TGTGCCTGCTCCCTTAGGGACTTCAACTATGGCTACACCTTC. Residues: CACSLRDFNYGYTF.

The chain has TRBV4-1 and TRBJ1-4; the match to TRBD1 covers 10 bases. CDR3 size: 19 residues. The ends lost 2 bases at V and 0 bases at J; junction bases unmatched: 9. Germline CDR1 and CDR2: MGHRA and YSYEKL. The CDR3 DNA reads TGCGCCAGCAGCCAAAGACTGGGACAGGGGCTCTCAACTAATGAAAAACTGTTTTTT. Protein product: CASSQRLGQGLSTNEKLFF.

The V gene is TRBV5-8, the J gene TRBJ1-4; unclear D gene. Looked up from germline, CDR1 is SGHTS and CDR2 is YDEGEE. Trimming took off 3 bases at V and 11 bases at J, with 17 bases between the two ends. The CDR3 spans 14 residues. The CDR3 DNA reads TGTGCCAGCAGCTCCCATCTTGCCGGGAGGAAACTGTTTTTT. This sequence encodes CASSSHLAGRKLFF.

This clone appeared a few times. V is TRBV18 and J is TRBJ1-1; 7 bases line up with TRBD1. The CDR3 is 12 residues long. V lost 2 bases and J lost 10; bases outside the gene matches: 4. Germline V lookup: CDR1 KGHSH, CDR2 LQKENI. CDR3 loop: CASSPGQDRAFF. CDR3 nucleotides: TGTGCCAGCTCACCAGGACAGGATAGAGCTTTCTTT.

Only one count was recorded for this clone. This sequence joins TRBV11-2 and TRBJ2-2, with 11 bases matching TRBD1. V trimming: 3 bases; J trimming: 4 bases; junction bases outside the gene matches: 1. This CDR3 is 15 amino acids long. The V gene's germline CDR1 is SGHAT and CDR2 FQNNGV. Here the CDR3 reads CASSFGTGGTGELFF. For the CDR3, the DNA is TGTGCCAGCAGCTTCGGGACAGGGGGCACCGGGGAGCTGTTTTTT.

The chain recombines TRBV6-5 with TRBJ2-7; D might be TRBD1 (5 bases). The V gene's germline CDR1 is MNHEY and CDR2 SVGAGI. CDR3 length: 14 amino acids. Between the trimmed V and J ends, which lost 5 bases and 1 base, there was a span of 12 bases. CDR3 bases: TGTGCCAGCAGTCGAGTGGACAAATCCTACGAGCAGTACTTC. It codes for CASSRVDKSYEQYF.

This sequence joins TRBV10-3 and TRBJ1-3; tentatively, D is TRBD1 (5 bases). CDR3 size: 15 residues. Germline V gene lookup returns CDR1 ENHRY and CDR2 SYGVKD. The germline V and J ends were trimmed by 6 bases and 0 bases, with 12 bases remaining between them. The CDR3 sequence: CAISYDRASGNTIYF. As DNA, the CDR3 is TGTGCCATCAGCTACGACAGAGCCTCTGGAAACACCATATATTTT.

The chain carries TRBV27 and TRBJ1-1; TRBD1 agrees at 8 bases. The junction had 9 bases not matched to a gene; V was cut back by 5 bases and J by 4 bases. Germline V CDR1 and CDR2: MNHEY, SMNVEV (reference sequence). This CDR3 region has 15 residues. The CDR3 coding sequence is TGTGCCAGCAGTCCCGGACAGGGAGGGCTCACTGAAGCTTTCTTT. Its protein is CASSPGQGGLTEAFF.

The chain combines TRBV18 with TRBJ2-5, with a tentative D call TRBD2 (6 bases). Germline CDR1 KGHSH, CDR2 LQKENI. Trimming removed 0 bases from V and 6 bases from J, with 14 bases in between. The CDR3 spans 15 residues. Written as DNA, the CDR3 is TGTGCCAGCTCACCACCGAGCTCCGGAGGGAAGACCCAGTACTTC. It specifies CASSPPSSGGKTQYF.

The CDR3 DNA reads TGCGCCAGCAGCCAAGATCCGGGACAGGGAGAAGAGACCCAGTACTTC. Encoded protein: CASSQDPGQGEETQYF. This rearrangement joins TRBV4-1 to TRBJ2-5, with 9 bases identical to TRBD1. The CDR3 consists of 16 residues. CDR1 and CDR2 (germline): MGHRA, YSYEKL. V shed 0 bases, J shed 3 bases, and the junction held 5 bases outside the gene matches.

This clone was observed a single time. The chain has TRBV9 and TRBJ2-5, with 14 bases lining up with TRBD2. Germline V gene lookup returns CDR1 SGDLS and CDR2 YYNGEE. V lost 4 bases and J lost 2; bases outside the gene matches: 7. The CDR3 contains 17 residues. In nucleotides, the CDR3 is TGTGCCAGCAGCCCAGGGACTAGCGGGAGAAGACAAGAGACCCAGTACTTC. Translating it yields CASSPGTSGRRQETQYF.

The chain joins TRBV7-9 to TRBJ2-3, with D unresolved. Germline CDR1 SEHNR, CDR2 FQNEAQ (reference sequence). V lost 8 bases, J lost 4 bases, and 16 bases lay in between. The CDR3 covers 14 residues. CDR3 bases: TGTGCCAGCGGCGAATTGGGCCGCGCAGATACGCAGTATTTT. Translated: CASGELGRADTQYF. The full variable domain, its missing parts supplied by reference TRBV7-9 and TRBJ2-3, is DTGVSQNPRHKITKRGQNVTFRCDPISEHNRLYWYRQTLGQGPEFLTYFQNEAQLEKSRLLSDRFSAERPKGSFSTLEIQRTEQGDSAMYLCASGELGRADTQYFGPGTRLTVL.

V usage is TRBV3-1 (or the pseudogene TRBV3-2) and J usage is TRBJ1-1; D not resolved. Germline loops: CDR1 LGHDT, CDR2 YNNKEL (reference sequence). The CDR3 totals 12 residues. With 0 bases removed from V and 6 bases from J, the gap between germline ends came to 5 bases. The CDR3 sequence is CASSQEYSEAFF. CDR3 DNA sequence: TGTGCCAGCAGCCAAGAGTATTCTGAAGCTTTCTTT.

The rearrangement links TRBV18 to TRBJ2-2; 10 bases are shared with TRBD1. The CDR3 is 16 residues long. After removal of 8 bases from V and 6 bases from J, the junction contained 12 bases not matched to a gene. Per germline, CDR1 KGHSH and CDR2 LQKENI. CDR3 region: CASLRDRGPLPGELFF. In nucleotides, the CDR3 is TGTGCCAGCCTCCGGGACAGGGGACCCCTCCCCGGGGAGCTGTTTTTT. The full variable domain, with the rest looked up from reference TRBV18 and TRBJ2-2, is NAGVMQNPRHLVRRRGQEARLRCSPMKGHSHVYWYRQLPEEGLKFMVYLQKENIIDESGMPKERFSAEFPKEGPSILRIQQVVRGDSAAYFCASLRDRGPLPGELFFGEGSRLTVL.

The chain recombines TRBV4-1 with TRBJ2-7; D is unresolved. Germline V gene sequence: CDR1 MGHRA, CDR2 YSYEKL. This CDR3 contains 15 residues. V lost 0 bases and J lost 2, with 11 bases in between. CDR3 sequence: CASSQDIQRPYEQYF. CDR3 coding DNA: TGCGCCAGCAGCCAAGATATACAGAGACCCTACGAGCAGTACTTC.